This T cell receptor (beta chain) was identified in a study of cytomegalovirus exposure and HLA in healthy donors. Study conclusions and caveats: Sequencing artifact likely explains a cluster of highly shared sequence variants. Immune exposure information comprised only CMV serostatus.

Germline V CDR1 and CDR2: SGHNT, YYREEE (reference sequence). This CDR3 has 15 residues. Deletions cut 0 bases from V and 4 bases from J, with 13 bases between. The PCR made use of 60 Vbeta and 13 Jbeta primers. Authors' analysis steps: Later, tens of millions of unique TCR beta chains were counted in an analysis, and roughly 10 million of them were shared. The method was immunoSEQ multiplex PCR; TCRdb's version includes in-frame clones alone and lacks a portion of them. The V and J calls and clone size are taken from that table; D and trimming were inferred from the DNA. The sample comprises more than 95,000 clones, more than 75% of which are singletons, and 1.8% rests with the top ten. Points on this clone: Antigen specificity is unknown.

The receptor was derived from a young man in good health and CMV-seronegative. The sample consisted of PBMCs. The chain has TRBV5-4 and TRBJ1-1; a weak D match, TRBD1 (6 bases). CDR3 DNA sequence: TGTGCCAGCAGCTTGGGAGGGGGGGGTAGCACTGAAGCTTTCTTT. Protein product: CASSLGGGGSTEAFF. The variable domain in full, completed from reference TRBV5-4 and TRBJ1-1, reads ETGVTQSPTHLIKTRGQQVTLRCSSQSGHNTVSWYQQALGQGPQFIFQYYREEENGRGNFPPRFSGLQFPNYSSELNVNALELDDSALYLCASSLGGGGSTEAFFGQGTRLTVV.